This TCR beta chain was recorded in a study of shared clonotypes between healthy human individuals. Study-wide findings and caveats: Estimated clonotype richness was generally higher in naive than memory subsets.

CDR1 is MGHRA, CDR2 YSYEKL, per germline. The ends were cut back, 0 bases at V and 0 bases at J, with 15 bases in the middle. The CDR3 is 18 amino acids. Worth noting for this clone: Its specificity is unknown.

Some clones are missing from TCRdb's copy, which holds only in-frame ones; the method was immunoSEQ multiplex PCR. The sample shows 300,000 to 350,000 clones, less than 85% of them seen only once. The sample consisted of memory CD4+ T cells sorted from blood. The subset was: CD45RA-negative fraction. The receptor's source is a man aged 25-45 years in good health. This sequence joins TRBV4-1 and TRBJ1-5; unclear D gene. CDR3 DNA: TGCGCCAGCAGCCAAGAGGGTAAAGGGAGCGTTAGCAATCAGCCCCAGCATTTT. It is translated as CASSQEGKGSVSNQPQHF.